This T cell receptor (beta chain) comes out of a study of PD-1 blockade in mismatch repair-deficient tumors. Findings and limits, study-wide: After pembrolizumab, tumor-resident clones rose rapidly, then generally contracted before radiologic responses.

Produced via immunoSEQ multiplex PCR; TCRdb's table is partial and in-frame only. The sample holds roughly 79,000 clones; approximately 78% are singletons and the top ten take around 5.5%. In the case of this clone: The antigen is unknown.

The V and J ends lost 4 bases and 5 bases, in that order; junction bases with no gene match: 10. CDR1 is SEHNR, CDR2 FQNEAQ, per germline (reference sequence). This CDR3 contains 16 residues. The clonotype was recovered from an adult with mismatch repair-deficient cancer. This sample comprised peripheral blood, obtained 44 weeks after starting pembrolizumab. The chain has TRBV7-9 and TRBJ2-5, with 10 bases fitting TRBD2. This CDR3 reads CASSSRVAGGWETQYF. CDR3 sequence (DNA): TGTGCCAGCAGCTCCCGGGTAGCGGGAGGCTGGGAGACCCAGTACTTC.